This T cell receptor (beta chain) emerged from a study of T cell responses to AZD1222 COVID-19 vaccine. This CDR3 contains 14 residues. V shed 5 bases and J shed 0 bases, with 11 bases lying between them. Per the germline V gene, CDR1 is SGHKS and CDR2 is YYEKEE (reference sequence). This clone was recorded a few times. TCRdb keeps only in-frame clones here, not all; method: immunoSEQ multiplex PCR. Of approximately 140,000 clones in the sample, roughly 90% are singletons; the top ten hold approximately 3.4%. This sequence joins TRBV5-5 and TRBJ1-1; the D gene is possibly TRBD1 (5 bases). The sequences come from peripheral blood, collected 28 days after the second AZD1222 dose. The receptor comes from an adult who received the AZD1222 COVID-19 vaccine. Here the CDR3 reads CASRRQLLNTEAFF. Here the CDR3 DNA reads TGTGCCAGCAGAAGACAGCTATTGAACACTGAAGCTTTCTTT.